A few counts support the clone carrying this T cell receptor beta chain. This sample stems from a study of beta chain features in type 1 diabetes. The whole isolated RNA underwent reverse transcription, so sequencing captured expressed TCRB transcripts. For naive, central memory and regulatory T cell samples, reads averaged around 3.5 million. Repertoires were generated with immunoSEQ multiplex PCR, while TCRdb's copy carries only in-frame clones and drops some. Among roughly 300,000 clones listed, roughly 15% were seen once. The CDR3 loop spans 11 amino acids. V lost 0 bases and J lost 7, with 3 bases in between. Germline values: CDR1 LGHNT, CDR2 FRNRAP.

Material: central memory CD4+ T cells from blood. This receptor was taken from a man aged 30 to 45 in good health. The V call is TRBV12-5, the J call TRBJ2-5; D unresolved. The chain's CDR3 is CASGLVGTQYF. The CDR3 DNA follows: TGTGCTAGTGGTTTGGTTGGGACCCAGTACTTC.